There are a few counts of the clone carrying this T cell receptor beta chain. Cells sorted as Tregs were CD4+, CD25+ and CD127-/low. Full-length variable regions came from constant-region reverse primers plus semi-nested Nested Universal Primer A PCR. Each CDR3 protein is one row after TCRdb ran MiXCR on the 5' RACE reads. The sample has around 9,000 distinct CDR3 sequences, approximately 50% seen once. Germline V gene lookup returns CDR1 MNHEY and CDR2 SVGEGT. V was pared by 2 bases and J by 2 bases, with 13 bases between. The CDR3 contains 15 residues. This sequence was found in a female donor with breast cancer. Sequencing used Tregs sorted from a lymph node. The chain has TRBV6-2 or TRBV6-3 and TRBJ2-7; D may be TRBD2 (6 bases). As DNA, the CDR3 is TGTGCCAGCAGTTACGATAGCGGCCCAACCTACGAGCAGTACTTC. As protein: CASSYDSGPTYEQYF.